Judged by abundance, the clone carrying this T cell receptor beta chain is medium-sized. Its target is not known. The sample comes from a study of molecular identifiers for immune sequencing clone quantification. Study overall: The replicates split RNA from around 20,000 or 100,000 naive CD8 cells five ways and sequenced four. Whole-study findings and limits: Amid approximately 1 million naive cells, spiked Jurkat TCR RNA from one cell was reportedly still detectable.

CDR3 length: 15 amino acids. CDR1 is MNHEY and CDR2 is SVGEGT in the germline V gene. The junction had 8 bases not matched to a gene; V was cut back by 3 bases and J by 6 bases. Naive CD8 T cells underwent sorting with the CD8+CD4-CCR7+CD45RA+ definition. Previously reported methods and listed TCR primers produced the bulk TCR libraries. One entry per CDR3 protein, called by TCRdb with MiXCR from the PCR reads. The data contain some 10,000 distinct CDR3 sequences, approximately 19% of them singletons. The source material was naive CD8+ T cells from blood, with Jurkat cell RNA spiked in. Subset described: FACS-sorted CD8+CD4-CCR7+CD45RA+ naive T cells. The sequence came from a human donor in good health. Some libraries in this study had Jurkat cell RNA spiked in. The chain has TRBV6-2 or TRBV6-3 and TRBJ1-1; 9 nucleotides agree with TRBD1. The CDR3, as DNA: TGTGCCAGCAGTTATGGACAGGGGCCGGTAGCTGAAGCTTTCTTT. Amino acid sequence: CASSYGQGPVAEAFF.